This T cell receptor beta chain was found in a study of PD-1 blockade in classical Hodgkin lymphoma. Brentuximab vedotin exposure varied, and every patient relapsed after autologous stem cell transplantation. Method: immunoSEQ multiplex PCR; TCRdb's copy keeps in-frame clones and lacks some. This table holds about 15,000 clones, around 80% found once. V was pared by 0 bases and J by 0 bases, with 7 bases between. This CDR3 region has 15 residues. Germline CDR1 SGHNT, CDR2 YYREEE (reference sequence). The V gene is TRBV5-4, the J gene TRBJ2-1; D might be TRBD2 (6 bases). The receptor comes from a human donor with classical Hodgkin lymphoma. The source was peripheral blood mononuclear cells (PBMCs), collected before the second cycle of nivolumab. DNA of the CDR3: TGTGCCAGCAGCTTGGAACTAGCCTCCTACAATGAGCAGTTCTTC. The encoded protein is CASSLELASYNEQFF.